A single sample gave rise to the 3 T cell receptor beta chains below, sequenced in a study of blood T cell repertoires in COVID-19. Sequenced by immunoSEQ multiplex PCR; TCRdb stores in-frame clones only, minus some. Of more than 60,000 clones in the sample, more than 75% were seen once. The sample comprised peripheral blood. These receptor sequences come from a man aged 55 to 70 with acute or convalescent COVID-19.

The CDR3 bases are TGTGCCAGCAGCCAAACGGGGGGGGAAGATACGCAGTATTTT. Translation: CASSQTGGEDTQYF. The chain carries TRBV3-1 (or the pseudogene TRBV3-2) and TRBJ2-3; TRBD2 aligns across 8 bases. Germline lookup yields CDR1 LGHDT and CDR2 YNNKEL (reference sequence). The CDR3 sequence is 14 residues long. J lost 5 bases, V lost 2 bases, and 3 bases had no gene match.

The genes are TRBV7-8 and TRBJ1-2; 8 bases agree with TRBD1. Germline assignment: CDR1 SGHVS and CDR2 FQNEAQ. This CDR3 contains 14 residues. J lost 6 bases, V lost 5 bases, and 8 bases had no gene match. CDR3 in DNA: TGTGCCAGCAGCGCAGACAGGGGTTCGGATGGCTACACCTTC. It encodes CASSADRGSDGYTF.

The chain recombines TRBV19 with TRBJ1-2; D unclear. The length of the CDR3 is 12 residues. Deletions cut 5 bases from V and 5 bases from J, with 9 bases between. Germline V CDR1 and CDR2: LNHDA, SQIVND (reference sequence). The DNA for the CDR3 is TGTGCCAGTAGTTCGATCGGGTATGGCTACACCTTC. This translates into CASSSIGYGYTF.